This TCR beta chain was recorded in a study of circulating and synovial CD4+ cells in juvenile arthritis. Study-wide points: Compared with bulk blood, circulating pathogenic-like lymphocytes shared substantially more CDR3 sequences with synovial T cells. Shared-clonotype fractions with synovium likely underestimate full repertoire overlap. These repertoires were less diverse than bulk blood CD4 repertoires.

Data came from immunoSEQ multiplex PCR; TCRdb stores just in-frame clones and leaves some out. The sample records 25,000 to 35,000 clones, about 94% being singletons. This clone has a single count. Antigen: not known. Germline V gene lookup returns CDR1 MDHEN and CDR2 SYDVKM. This CDR3 contains 15 residues. After removal of 2 bases from V and 4 bases from J, the junction contained 3 bases not matched to a gene. The gene calls are TRBV28 and TRBJ2-2; 8 bases match TRBD1. This TCR was recovered from a human donor with juvenile idiopathic arthritis. Sequencing used CD4+ T cells from blood. The CDR3 DNA follows: TGTGCCAGCAGTTTACCTACAGGGGGCACCGGGGAGCTGTTTTTT. It specifies CASSLPTGGTGELFF.